This T cell receptor beta chain was sequenced during a study of blood T cell repertoires in COVID-19. In the study overall: Sites across the United States, Italy and Spain contributed samples from acute and convalescent COVID-19. Sources were T cells, B-cell-depleted T cells, or PBMCs; the material itself was cDNA or gDNA.

V lost 3 bases to trimming and J lost 5 bases, with 15 bases between them. The length of the CDR3 is 15 residues. Germline lookup yields CDR1 SGHTA and CDR2 FQGTGA. Original analysis: Estimates of nucleated cell counts were drawn from the amplification of reference gene primers. The protocol was immunoSEQ multiplex PCR, while the TCRdb copy is restricted to in-frame clones and leaves out a portion. Clone size and the V and J calls come from that table; the DNA yielded D and trimming. This sample has 130,000 to 150,000 clones, with 81% found just once. The sample comprised peripheral blood. The chain joins TRBV7-3 to TRBJ2-3; TRBD1 is a possible D gene (6 bases). This receptor was taken from a human donor in a cohort sampled during active COVID-19. CDR3 loop: CASSFHGGLGDTQYF. The CDR3 nucleotides are TGTGCCAGCAGCTTTCATGGGGGCCTCGGAGATACGCAGTATTTT.